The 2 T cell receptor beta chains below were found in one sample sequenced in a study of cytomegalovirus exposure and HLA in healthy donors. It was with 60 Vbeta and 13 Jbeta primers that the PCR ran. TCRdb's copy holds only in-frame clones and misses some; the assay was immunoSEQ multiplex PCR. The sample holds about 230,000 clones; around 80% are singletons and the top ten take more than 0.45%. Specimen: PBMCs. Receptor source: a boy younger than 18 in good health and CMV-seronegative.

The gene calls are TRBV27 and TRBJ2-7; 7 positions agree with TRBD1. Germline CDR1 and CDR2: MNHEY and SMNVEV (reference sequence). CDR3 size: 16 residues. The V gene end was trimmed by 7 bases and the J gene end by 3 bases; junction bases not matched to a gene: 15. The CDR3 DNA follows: TGTGCCAGCACAACAACCATCAGGGGGAAGAGCTACGAGCAGTACTTC. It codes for CASTTTIRGKSYEQYF.

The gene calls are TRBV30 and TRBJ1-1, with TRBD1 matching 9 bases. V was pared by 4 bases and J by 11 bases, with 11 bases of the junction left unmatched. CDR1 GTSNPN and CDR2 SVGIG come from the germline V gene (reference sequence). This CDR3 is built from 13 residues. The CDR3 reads CAWTPWGTGFAFF. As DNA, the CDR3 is TGTGCCTGGACTCCTTGGGGGACAGGGTTCGCTTTCTTT.